This paragraph covers one T cell receptor (beta chain) sequence. Its antigen is as yet unknown. The data are from a study of STAT5B mutations in CD4+ large granular lymphocyte leukemia. V was cut by 1 base and J by 0 bases, with 13 bases left in between. Germline V gene sequence: CDR1 SGHAT, CDR2 FQNNGV. The CDR3 has 16 residues. The data were produced by immunoSEQ multiplex PCR, yet TCRdb's version contains in-frame clones alone and is incomplete. The sample lists 25,000 to 40,000 clones, around 81% occurring once. Study-level points and caveats: Patient CD4-sorted repertoires looked more clonal than healthy CD4+ repertoires, even without putative leukemic clones.

This rearrangement joins TRBV11-2 to TRBJ2-7; D is unclear. The TCR comes from a human donor in good health. The sample was CD4+ T cells from blood buffy coats. The DNA of the CDR3 is TGTGCCAGCAGCTTAGTAACGGAGATCGGCTCCTACGAGCAGTACTTC. It specifies CASSLVTEIGSYEQYF.